The clone carrying this T cell receptor beta chain was detected only once. Germline-derived CDR1 and CDR2 are SGDLS and YYNGEE. The CDR3 consists of 15 residues. V was trimmed by 3 bases and J by 0 bases, leaving 9 bases between them. The data belong to a study of cytomegalovirus exposure and HLA in healthy donors. In the study overall: Earlier findings included more than 95 million unique TCR beta sequences obtained from about 180 million T cells.

A multiplex PCR was run with 60 Vbeta primers and 13 Jbeta primers. Clones were read by immunoSEQ multiplex PCR, and TCRdb kept only the in-frame ones, dropping some. This sample has roughly 180,000 clones, with roughly 88% found just once. Material for sequencing was PBMCs. The gene calls are TRBV9 and TRBJ2-2; TRBD2 is a possible D gene (6 bases). The sequence was obtained from a girl aged 2-15 years in good health and CMV-seropositive. CDR3 DNA sequence: TGTGCCAGCAGCGCGCCGGGGGCGAACACCGGGGAGCTGTTTTTT. It codes for CASSAPGANTGELFF. The full variable domain, with the rest looked up from reference TRBV9 and TRBJ2-2, is DSGVTQTPKHLITATGQRVTLRCSPRSGDLSVYWYQQSLDQGLQFLIQYYNGEERAKGNILERFSAQQFPDLHSELNLSSLELGDSALYFCASSAPGANTGELFFGEGSRLTVL.